The 19 T cell receptor beta chains reported below all come from one sample, sequenced in a study of blood T cell repertoires in COVID-19 (dated by TCRdb to the early 2020s). Library construction relied on the immunoSEQ multiplex PCR assay. TCRdb's version of the immuneACCESS table is confined to in-frame rearrangements and falls short of the full clone set. An unresolved V gene accounts for under half of the shortfall where checked; the remainder is of unknown origin. The sample table lists about 190,000 clones, around 90% of them with a count of one. Roughly 6.7% of the sample lies in the top ten. Input material: peripheral blood. These receptors were collected from a man aged 35-49 years with acute or convalescent COVID-19.

The V gene is TRBV7-2, the J gene TRBJ1-6, with D perhaps TRBD1 (6 bases). The germline V gene encodes CDR1 SGHTA and CDR2 FQGNSA. The CDR3 length is 14 residues. Between the trimmed V and J ends, which lost 5 bases and 7 bases, there was a span of 12 bases. In DNA, the CDR3 is TGTGCCAGCAGCCGGGACATACTCAATTCACCCCTCCACTTT. It specifies CASSRDILNSPLHF.

The genes are TRBV12-3 or TRBV12-4 and TRBJ1-1; 9 nucleotides line up with TRBD1. The CDR3 loop spans 13 amino acids. With 5 bases clipped from V and 11 bases from J, the junction kept 9 bases outside the gene matches. The CDR3 DNA reads TGTGCCAGCAGTGTGACAGGGGGGAGTGGGGCTTTCTTT. Its protein is CASSVTGGSGAFF.

The genes are TRBV5-4 and TRBJ2-1; 9 bases align to TRBD2. This CDR3 comprises 15 residues. Germline values: CDR1 SGHNT, CDR2 YYREEE (reference sequence). The ends lost 5 bases at V and 10 bases at J; junction bases unmatched: 13. In DNA form, the CDR3 reads TGTGCCAGCAGAACGGGACTAGCCATATCCGACGAGCAGTTCTTC. It translates to CASRTGLAISDEQFF.

This sequence joins TRBV4-3 and TRBJ1-2; unclear D gene. The CDR3 runs to 15 residues. Germline V gene data show CDR1 as LGHNA and CDR2 as YSLEER. The V gene lost 1 base and the J gene lost 0 bases, with 9 bases spanning the gap. CDR3 sequence: CASSQGTQTNYGYTF. CDR3 coding DNA: TGCGCCAGCAGCCAAGGCACCCAGACTAACTATGGCTACACCTTC.

The rearrangement joins TRBV5-6 to TRBJ1-1, with D maybe TRBD1 (6 bases). The CDR3 totals 13 residues. V gave up 4 bases and J gave up 5 bases, with 12 bases separating them. Germline values: CDR1 SGHDT, CDR2 YYEEEE. The CDR3 sequence: CASSATGRTEAFF. DNA for the CDR3: TGTGCCAGCAGCGCGACAGGTAGGACTGAAGCTTTCTTT.

The V gene is TRBV11-3, the J gene TRBJ2-3; 8 bases agree with TRBD1. The CDR3 runs to 16 residues. The trim removed 3 bases at V and 0 bases at J, leaving 5 bases unmatched. Germline V lookup: CDR1 SGHNT, CDR2 YENEEA. This CDR3 reads CASSFRGLSSTDTQYF. In nucleotides, the CDR3 is TGTGCCAGCAGCTTCAGGGGGCTGTCTAGCACAGATACGCAGTATTTT.

This chain links TRBV19 with TRBJ2-1; tentative D call: TRBD1 (5 bases). The V and J ends lost 1 base and 10 bases respectively, with 17 bases between them. From germline, CDR1 is LNHDA and CDR2 SQIVND (reference sequence). The CDR3 has 15 residues. The CDR3 DNA is TGTGCCAGTAGTATAGGGGCAGGGTGGAACGAAGAGCAGTTCTTC. This codes for CASSIGAGWNEEQFF.

DNA for the CDR3: TGTGCCAGCAGCCATGTAGCGGGGGGAACAGATACGCAGTATTTT. This codes for CASSHVAGGTDTQYF. The rearrangement joins TRBV3-1 (or the pseudogene TRBV3-2) to TRBJ2-3; 10 bases are a match to TRBD2. V shed 3 bases, J shed 3 bases, and the junction held 3 bases outside the gene matches. In germline, CDR1 is LGHDT, CDR2 YNNKEL (reference sequence). The CDR3 sequence is 15 residues long.

The rearrangement links TRBV5-1 to TRBJ1-5, with 7 positions matching TRBD1. The CDR3 totals 18 residues. Losses at the gene ends were 0 bases for V and 2 bases for J; bases not matched to a gene: 11. CDR1 is SGHRS, CDR2 YFSETQ, per germline. The CDR3, as DNA: TGCGCCAGCAGCTTGGGGGCGGGACAGTCGAGCGGCAATCAGCCCCAGCATTTT. Protein: CASSLGAGQSSGNQPQHF.

V is TRBV7-2 and J is TRBJ2-5; TRBD2 aligns across 10 bases. There are 16 residues in the CDR3. Germline CDR1 reads SGHTA; CDR2 reads FQGNSA. Germline trimming cut 1 base from V and 6 bases from J; bases unmatched to any gene: 8. The CDR3 DNA reads TGTGCCAGCAGCTTAGTGAGCGGGGGGGCGCGAAAGACCCAGTACTTC. This gives the protein CASSLVSGGARKTQYF.

This chain uses TRBV19 with TRBJ2-1; TRBD1 might be the D (6 bases). Per the germline V gene, CDR1 is LNHDA and CDR2 is SQIVND (reference sequence). Trimming pared 6 bases from V and 6 bases from J, leaving 15 bases between. This CDR3 comprises 14 residues. The CDR3 DNA reads TGTGCCAGTAGGGGAATACAGGGTGGCAATGAGCAGTTCTTC. This sequence encodes CASRGIQGGNEQFF.

This clone was recorded once. This chain uses TRBV28 with TRBJ1-2, with 7 bases identical to TRBD1. This CDR3 has 14 residues. J lost 1 base, V lost 5 bases, and 4 bases had no gene match. Germline V gene lookup returns CDR1 MDHEN and CDR2 SYDVKM. The CDR3 DNA follows: TGTGCCAGCAGTCTGGGACAGATTAACTATGGCTACACCTTC. It yields the protein CASSLGQINYGYTF.

The genes are TRBV11-2 and TRBJ1-4; weak D call: TRBD1 (5 bases). Trimming shortened V by 1 base and J by 4 bases, and 13 bases separated the two germline ends. This CDR3 is 16 amino acids long. CDR1 is SGHAT, CDR2 FQNNGV, per germline. Here the CDR3 DNA reads TGTGCCAGCAGCTTAGCCCCAGGGAAGATTAATGAAAAACTGTTTTTT. It yields the protein CASSLAPGKINEKLFF.

The V and J genes are TRBV19 and TRBJ2-1; 8 bases are a match to TRBD1. The germline CDR1 and CDR2 sequences are LNHDA and SQIVND (reference sequence). Losses at the gene ends were 6 bases for V and 0 bases for J; bases not matched to a gene: 16. This CDR3 spans 19 amino acids. The CDR3 is CASSRQGRGRVSSYNEQFF. As DNA, the CDR3 is TGTGCCAGTAGCCGCCAAGGCAGGGGGCGTGTGAGCTCCTACAATGAGCAGTTCTTC.

The chain links TRBV7-2 to TRBJ2-1; TRBD2 matches 9 bases. Germline values: CDR1 SGHTA, CDR2 FQGNSA. The length of the CDR3 is 15 residues. V was clipped by 3 bases and J by 11 bases; unmatched bases: 11. The CDR3 nucleotides are TGTGCCAGCAGCTTGGCGGGGGGGCTTAAGTTGAAGCAGTTCTTC. Translation: CASSLAGGLKLKQFF. Supplemented by reference TRBV7-2 and TRBJ2-1, the full variable domain reads GAGVSQSPSNKVTEKGKDVELRCDPISGHTALYWYRQSLGQGLEFLIYFQGNSAPDKSGLPSDRFSAERTGGSVSTLTIQRTQQEDSAVYLCASSLAGGLKLKQFFGPGTRLTVL.

The V call is TRBV7-2, the J call TRBJ2-5; 10 positions agree with TRBD2. V trimming: 5 bases; J trimming: 8 bases; junction bases outside the gene matches: 14. The germline CDR1 and CDR2 sequences are SGHTA and FQGNSA. There are 16 residues in the CDR3. CDR3 nucleotide sequence: TGTGCCAGCAGCGCGTCGATAGCGGGGGGTTCCCGAACCCAGTACTTC. Translated: CASSASIAGGSRTQYF. The variable domain in full, completed from reference TRBV7-2 and TRBJ2-5, reads GAGVSQSPSNKVTEKGKDVELRCDPISGHTALYWYRQSLGQGLEFLIYFQGNSAPDKSGLPSDRFSAERTGGSVSTLTIQRTQQEDSAVYLCASSASIAGGSRTQYFGPGTRLLVL.

J is TRBJ2-3 and V is TRBV7-2, with a tentative D call TRBD2 (6 bases). V shed 3 bases and J shed 2 bases, with 9 bases lying between them. This CDR3 has 14 amino acids. The germline CDR1 and CDR2 sequences are SGHTA and FQGNSA. The CDR3: CASSLGLLTDTQYF. The CDR3 nucleotides read TGTGCCAGCAGCTTGGGACTTCTCACAGATACGCAGTATTTT.

The CDR3 loop is CASSLIRGPADTQYF. In DNA, the CDR3 is TGTGCCAGCAGCTTAATAAGGGGTCCGGCAGATACGCAGTATTTT. This chain connects TRBV7-2 to TRBJ2-3, with D possibly matching TRBD1 (5 bases). The ends were cut back, 2 bases at V and 4 bases at J, with 13 bases in the middle. This CDR3 has 15 residues. CDR1 and CDR2 from the germline V gene are SGHTA and FQGNSA.

The chain carries TRBV14 and TRBJ2-4, with no clear D. Germline values: CDR1 SGHDN, CDR2 FVKESK. V lost 4 bases and J 10 bases, leaving 14 bases between the germline ends. The CDR3 is made up of 13 amino acids. The CDR3 DNA reads as TGTGCCAGCAGCCCCTCGAGTACCTCGATTCAGTACTTC. Its protein product is CASSPSSTSIQYF.